This T cell receptor beta chain was documented in a study of radiation and T cells in renal cell carcinoma. Study-wide points: Top tumor clonotypes rose in blood 2 weeks post-radiation, then contracted.

Time point meaning: blood 4 weeks post-SBRT, at nephrectomy. Stated treatment: 15 Gy SBRT to primary tumor, nephrectomy 4 weeks later. Serial blood draws occurred at baseline and 2 and 4 weeks post-SBRT. Clones were sequenced by immunoSEQ multiplex PCR, and TCRdb holds only the in-frame ones, with some missing. The sample includes roughly 160,000 clones, roughly 90% of them seen just once. Notes on this clone: Its antigen remains unknown.

Per the germline V gene, CDR1 is MGHDK and CDR2 is SYGVNS. The CDR3 loop spans 14 amino acids. Trimming pared 6 bases from V and 2 bases from J, leaving 11 bases between. The receptor was derived from a woman aged 50 to 65 with renal cell carcinoma. The chain is built from TRBV25-1 and TRBJ1-5, with D perhaps matching TRBD1 (6 bases). This material consisted of blood, taken from a patient whose treatment included radiotherapy and nephrectomy. The CDR3 sequence is CASSPRGGNQPQHF. The CDR3, as DNA: TGTGCCAGCAGCCCCAGGGGTGGCAATCAGCCCCAGCATTTT.